This TCR beta chain was recorded in a study of low-dose radiotherapy and immunotherapy resistance in tumors. About the research overall: Every two weeks patients got nivolumab 240 mg flat dose, plus ipilimumab 1 mg/kg every six weeks, intravenously.

Described time point: after trial treatment. As for treatment: LDRT plus nivolumab, ipilimumab, low-dose cyclophosphamide and aspirin (RACIN trial). V lost 4 bases and J 5 bases, leaving 16 bases between the germline ends. The CDR3 has 16 amino acids. Germline CDR1 is SGHRS and CDR2 is YFSETQ. Primers targeting TRAV and TRBV primed first-strand cDNA, covering alpha and beta chains. PCR amplification of the TCRs was performed with Phusion for 20 PCR cycles, and it relied on a constant-region primer together with a V-primer adapter. Isolated mRNA was amplified by in vitro transcription. MiXCR, run by TCRdb on the reads, gives a single entry per CDR3 protein. This sample has about 100,000 distinct CDR3 sequences; roughly 20% occur once, and the top ten carry 4.1%.

The chain couples TRBV5-1 to TRBJ1-6; maybe TRBD1 (5 bases). This TCR was sampled from a male donor with prostate cancer. The starting material was PBMCs, obtained after low-dose radiotherapy plus immunotherapy. CDR3 in amino acids: CASSIGQVVNNSPLHF. The CDR3 DNA is TGCGCCAGCAGCATAGGACAAGTCGTCAATAATTCACCCCTCCACTTT.